This T cell receptor beta chain was identified in a study of cytomegalovirus exposure and HLA in healthy donors. Study conclusions and caveats: TCR association rates varied by HLA locus in a later analysis, with DRB1 highest and HLA-C lowest. Some TCR beta chains (roughly 160 of them) were listed as cytomegalovirus-associated.

As concerns this clone: Its antigen remains unknown.

CDR1 SGHDN and CDR2 FVKESK come from the germline V gene. Trimming at V came to 4 bases and at J to 0 bases, leaving 3 bases not matched to a gene. The CDR3 is 14 amino acids. In the PCR, 60 Vbeta and 13 Jbeta primers were used. Assay used: immunoSEQ multiplex PCR; TCRdb lists only in-frame clones, some missing. The sample records 180,000 or so clones, 55% to 75% being singletons. Sequenced input: PBMCs. The origin of this receptor is a human donor in good health. The chain uses TRBV14 and TRBJ2-7; 7 nucleotides agree with TRBD1. Here the CDR3 reads CASSRDRASYEQYF. The DNA for the CDR3 is TGTGCCAGCAGCCGAGACAGGGCCTCCTACGAGCAGTACTTC.